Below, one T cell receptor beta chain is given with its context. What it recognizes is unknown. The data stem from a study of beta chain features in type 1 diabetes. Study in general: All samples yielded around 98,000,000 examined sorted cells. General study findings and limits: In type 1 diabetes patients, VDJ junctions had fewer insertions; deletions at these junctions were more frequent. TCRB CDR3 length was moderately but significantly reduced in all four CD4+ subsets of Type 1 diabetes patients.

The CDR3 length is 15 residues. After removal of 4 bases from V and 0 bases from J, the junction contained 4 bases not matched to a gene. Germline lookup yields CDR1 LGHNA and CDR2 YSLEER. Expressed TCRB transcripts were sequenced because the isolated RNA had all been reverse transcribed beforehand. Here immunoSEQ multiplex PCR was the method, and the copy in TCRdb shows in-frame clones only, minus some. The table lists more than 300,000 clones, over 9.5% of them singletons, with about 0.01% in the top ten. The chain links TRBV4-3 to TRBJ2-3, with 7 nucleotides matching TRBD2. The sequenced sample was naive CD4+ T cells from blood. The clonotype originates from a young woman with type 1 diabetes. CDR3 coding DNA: TGCGCCAGCAGCCCCAAAGCGGGGAGCACAGATACGCAGTATTTT. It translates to CASSPKAGSTDTQYF.